What follows describes a single T cell receptor (beta chain). Its antigen remains unknown. The CDR3 is made up of 12 amino acids. V lost 5 bases and J lost 7; bases outside the gene matches: 3. The V gene's germline CDR1 is MDHEN and CDR2 SYDVKM. TCR beta CDR3 region amplification was performed from RNA transcripts. The study used the HTBI primer set for a first-round RT-PCR of the TCR CDR3. From the multiplex PCR reads, TCRdb called clonotypes with MiXCR, one entry per CDR3 protein. The sample includes a few hundred thousand distinct CDR3 sequences, 20% to 25% of them seen just once. The data are from a study of T cells in Graves' hyperthyroidism and ophthalmopathy. Study-wide results and caveats: Through a model of 13 V-J features, ophthalmopathy was separated from stable hyperthyroidism.

Sequencing used blood. The receptor was isolated from a man under 40 with Graves' ophthalmopathy. This chain joins TRBV28 and TRBJ1-2, with TRBD1 matching over 8 bases. CDR3: CASSATGVGYTF. The CDR3 nucleotides are TGTGCCAGCAGTGCGACAGGGGTTGGCTACACCTTC.